The T cell receptor beta chain described here comes from a study of blood T cell repertoires in COVID-19. The overall study: Samples taken during acute and convalescent COVID-19 were collected in the United States, Italy and Spain. T cells, B-cell-depleted T cells, or PBMCs provided the cDNA or gDNA that served as material.

Authors' processing steps: Estimation of nucleated cell counts relied on the amplification of reference gene primers. Sequencing used immunoSEQ multiplex PCR; TCRdb keeps in-frame clones, though not all of them. The V and J calls and clone size come from that table; D and trimming were worked out from the DNA. Of around 150,000 clones detected, more than 90% appear once; the ten largest clones hold roughly a sixth. This CDR3 is built from 15 residues. The V end lost 2 bases, the J end lost 2 bases, and 7 bases lay between the germline ends. CDR1 SGHVS and CDR2 FQNEAQ come from the germline V gene. The sequencing sample was made of peripheral blood. The V call is TRBV7-8, the J call TRBJ2-6, with D tentatively TRBD2 (5 bases). The source of this sequence is a man between 60 and 70 years old with active or convalescent COVID-19. This CDR3 is CASSLQEAGANVLTF. In DNA, the CDR3 is TGTGCCAGCAGCTTACAGGAGGCTGGGGCCAACGTCCTGACTTTC.